One and the same sample provided the 21 T cell receptor beta chains below, sequenced in a study of Ad26.COV2.S vaccination and SARS-CoV-2 variants. Treatment specified: about 20 received Ad26.COV2.S at low or high dose, single or two shots; five or six received placebo; per-sample allocation not given. Vaccine and placebo recipients were sampled on day 63 after the first injection. Repertoires were generated with immunoSEQ multiplex PCR, while TCRdb's copy carries only in-frame clones and drops some. Of about 680,000 clones listed, 89% are singletons. The sequencing here drew on peripheral blood, taken in a trial of Ad26.COV2.S vaccine versus placebo. The receptors here all came from a person aged 18-65 years who received the Ad26.COV2.S COVID-19 vaccine or a placebo.

The chain links TRBV10-3 to TRBJ1-1; 7 nucleotides match TRBD1. CDR3 length: 13 residues. Germline values: CDR1 ENHRY, CDR2 SYGVKD. The CDR3 region is CATRDSLNTEAFF. The DNA of the CDR3 is TGTGCGACGCGGGACAGTCTGAACACTGAAGCTTTCTTT.

The chain links TRBV4-3 to TRBJ1-2, with 7 bases that match TRBD1. CDR3 size: 14 residues. CDR1 is LGHNA, CDR2 YSLEER, per germline. Losses at the gene ends were 3 bases for V and 1 base for J; bases not matched to a gene: 2. This CDR3 is CASSQGQLNYGYTF. Here the CDR3 DNA reads TGCGCCAGCAGCCAGGGACAGCTTAACTATGGCTACACCTTC.

This clone was found a few times. The chain uses TRBV6-2 or TRBV6-3 and TRBJ2-7; TRBD1 agrees at 10 bases. The J segment lost 6 bases and the V segment lost 2 bases, leaving 7 bases of the junction unmatched. CDR3 size: 15 residues. Germline CDR1 and CDR2: MNHEY and SVGEGT. The CDR3: CASSYPRQGAVEQYF. The CDR3 DNA follows: TGTGCCAGCAGTTACCCCCGACAGGGGGCGGTCGAGCAGTACTTC.

This chain connects TRBV29-1 to TRBJ1-1; D is ambiguous. Germline V CDR1 and CDR2: SQVTM, ANQGSEA. The CDR3 loop spans 13 amino acids. Trimming shortened V by 7 bases and J by 10 bases, and 22 bases separated the two germline ends. CDR3 in amino acids: CSALDFTWQAAFF. CDR3 nucleotides: TGCAGCGCCCTGGACTTTACCTGGCAAGCAGCTTTCTTT.

The CDR3: CASSTQVWDRPDGGYTF. CDR3 in DNA: TGTGCCAGCAGCACCCAAGTCTGGGACAGGCCAGATGGTGGCTACACCTTC. This chain connects TRBV21-1 to TRBJ1-2; the D segment call TRBD1 is taken from the table without a DNA check. TRBV21-1 is assigned pseudogene status. This CDR3 contains 17 residues.

The genes are TRBV7-8 and TRBJ2-7; D possibly corresponds to TRBD2 (6 bases). Trimming took 4 bases from V and 6 from J, leaving 16 bases between them. The CDR3 length is 14 residues. Per the germline V gene, CDR1 is SGHVS and CDR2 is FQNEAQ. Here the CDR3 DNA reads TGTGCCAGCAGCTCGGCTAGCGCCACTTCCGAGCAGTACTTC. Protein sequence: CASSSASATSEQYF.

This chain connects TRBV14 to TRBJ2-2; either TRBD1 or TRBD2 may fit D (5 bases each). The V end lost 0 bases, the J end lost 6 bases, and 11 bases lay between the germline ends. The length of the CDR3 is 15 residues. Germline lookup yields CDR1 SGHDN and CDR2 FVKESK. CDR3 DNA: TGTGCCAGCAGCCAAGATCTGGGACGTGCCGGGGAGCTGTTTTTT. Amino acids: CASSQDLGRAGELFF.

Points on this clone: This CDR3 is also generated by other DNA sequences in the sample. The gene calls are TRBV6-2 or TRBV6-3 and TRBJ1-1, with a possible D match to TRBD1 (5 bases). This CDR3 comprises 13 residues. Per germline, CDR1 MNHEY and CDR2 SVGEGT. With 3 bases removed from V and 4 bases from J, the gap between germline ends came to 9 bases. The CDR3 DNA is TGTGCCAGCAGTTATGGGGCAGTCACTGAAGCTTTCTTT. It encodes CASSYGAVTEAFF.

This chain joins TRBV19 and TRBJ1-5; D gene uncertain. This CDR3 region has 14 residues. Trimming took 4 bases from V and 3 from J, leaving 10 bases between them. Per germline, CDR1 LNHDA and CDR2 SQIVND (reference sequence). CDR3 bases: TGTGCCAGTAGTAAGCTAGGGTACAATCAGCCCCAGCATTTT. Translation: CASSKLGYNQPQHF.

CDR3 sequence: CASSLGGTVNQPQHF. CDR3 DNA sequence: TGTGCCAGCAGCTTAGGGGGGACGGTGAATCAGCCCCAGCATTTT. The chain carries TRBV7-2 and TRBJ1-5, with TRBD1 as a possible D gene (5 bases). CDR1 is SGHTA and CDR2 is FQGNSA in the germline V gene. V was pared by 1 base and J by 4 bases, with 11 bases between. The CDR3 extends over 15 amino acids.

This chain uses TRBV29-1 with TRBJ1-2, with D uncertain. Germline V gene data show CDR1 as SQVTM and CDR2 as ANQGSEA. The germline V and J ends were trimmed by 4 bases and 0 bases, with 18 bases remaining between them. The CDR3 runs to 16 residues. In nucleotides, the CDR3 is TGCAGCGTTGGGGAGTCCGGGATGGTATCTAACTATGGCTACACCTTC. Amino acid sequence: CSVGESGMVSNYGYTF.

The chain is built from TRBV9 and TRBJ1-1, with 9 positions matching TRBD1. V shed 5 bases, J shed 2 bases, and the junction held 7 bases outside the gene matches. Per the germline V gene, CDR1 is SGDLS and CDR2 is YYNGEE. The CDR3 runs 15 residues. The CDR3 is CASRDTTGGNTEAFF. DNA of the CDR3: TGTGCCAGCAGAGACACGACAGGGGGTAACACTGAAGCTTTCTTT. The whole variable domain, filled in from reference TRBV9 and TRBJ1-1, reads DSGVTQTPKHLITATGQRVTLRCSPRSGDLSVYWYQQSLDQGLQFLIQYYNGEERAKGNILERFSAQQFPDLHSELNLSSLELGDSALYFCASRDTTGGNTEAFFGQGTRLTVV.

The chain is built from TRBV7-8 and TRBJ1-2; D uncertain. The V gene lost 5 bases and the J gene lost 2 bases, with 18 bases spanning the gap. Germline CDR1 is SGHVS and CDR2 is FQNEAQ. This CDR3 region has 16 residues. DNA for the CDR3: TGTGCCAGCAGCCCTGCGGAGGCCAGGAGCAACTATGGCTACACCTTC. Its protein is CASSPAEARSNYGYTF. The variable domain in full, with the rest retrieved from reference TRBV7-8 and TRBJ1-2, is GAGVSQSPRYKVAKRGQDVALRCDPISGHVSLFWYQQALGQGPEFLTYFQNEAQLDKSGLPSDRFFAERPEGSVSTLKIQRTQQEDSAVYLCASSPAEARSNYGYTFGSGTRLTVV.

This clone was observed at least ten times. V usage is TRBV10-2 and J usage is TRBJ1-1; 9 bases align to TRBD1. The length of the CDR3 is 15 residues. V was pared by 6 bases and J by 0 bases, with 5 bases of the junction left unmatched. Germline V gene lookup returns CDR1 WSHSY and CDR2 SAAADI. In DNA form, the CDR3 reads TGCGCCAGCAGGGGACAGGGAGTAATGAACACTGAAGCTTTCTTT. It encodes CASRGQGVMNTEAFF.

The chain carries TRBV5-1 and TRBJ2-3, with 9 bases matching TRBD2. The CDR3 sequence is 19 residues long. V dropped 3 bases and J dropped 3; count of bases not matched to a gene: 17. Looked up from germline, CDR1 is SGHRS and CDR2 is YFSETQ. CDR3 amino acids: CASSWTPPGAGGSTDTQYF. The CDR3 nucleotides read TGCGCCAGCAGCTGGACCCCCCCGGGAGCGGGAGGTTCGACAGATACGCAGTATTTT.

The chain has TRBV27 and TRBJ2-1; possibly TRBD2 for D (6 bases). Germline V gives CDR1 MNHEY, CDR2 SMNVEV (reference sequence). V was trimmed by 6 bases and J by 6 bases, leaving 18 bases between them. CDR3 length equals 15 residues. The CDR3 is CASRPAEGRSNEQFF. CDR3 nucleotides: TGTGCCAGCAGGCCCGCGGAGGGCCGAAGCAATGAGCAGTTCTTC.

The chain is built from TRBV2 and TRBJ2-4; D not certain. Germline CDR1 is SNHLY and CDR2 is FYNNEI. Trimming removed 1 base at V and 0 bases at J, with 4 bases between. CDR3 size: 14 residues. CDR3 residues: CASSEGLAKNIQYF. DNA for the CDR3: TGTGCCAGCAGTGAAGGATTAGCCAAAAACATTCAGTACTTC.

The rearrangement links TRBV2 to TRBJ2-7, with 7 bases identical to TRBD2. J was trimmed by 7 bases and V by 11 bases; bases with no gene match: 20. CDR1 and CDR2 from the germline V gene are SNHLY and FYNNEI. The CDR3 is 15 amino acids. The CDR3: CAGAWRAGVEREQYF. CDR3 in DNA: TGTGCCGGGGCCTGGCGGGCGGGAGTAGAGAGAGAGCAGTACTTC.

This chain joins TRBV6-2 or TRBV6-3 and TRBJ1-6; weak D call: TRBD1 (5 bases). There are 16 residues in the CDR3. The germline CDR1 and CDR2 sequences are MNHEY and SVGEGT. V was clipped by 5 bases and J by 7 bases, with 18 bases between them. The CDR3 DNA reads TGTGCCAGCAGTACGGCACCGGGACCGCCGAATTCACCCCTCCACTTT. Residues: CASSTAPGPPNSPLHF.

This rearrangement joins TRBV2 to TRBJ1-2; D remains ambiguous. CDR1 is SNHLY, CDR2 FYNNEI, per germline. The V gene lost 7 bases and the J gene lost 4 bases, with 19 bases spanning the gap. The CDR3 covers 15 residues. The CDR3 sequence is CASKENWASLYGYTF. CDR3 in DNA: TGTGCCAGCAAGGAAAACTGGGCCTCCCTCTATGGCTACACCTTC.

The CDR3 region is CASSQGGPERIQYF. The CDR3 DNA is TGTGCCAGCAGCCAAGGAGGGCCCGAACGGATTCAGTACTTC. J is TRBJ2-4 and V is TRBV3-1 (or the pseudogene TRBV3-2), with a tentative D call TRBD2 (5 bases). The CDR3 has 14 amino acids. Germline V CDR1 and CDR2: LGHDT, YNNKEL (reference sequence). Deletions cut 1 base from V and 10 bases from J, with 14 bases between.